A selection of T cell receptor beta chains follows, all from one sample in a study of blood T cell repertoires in COVID-19. Repertoires were generated with immunoSEQ multiplex PCR, while TCRdb's copy carries only in-frame clones and drops some. The top ten clones hold 1.5% to 2% of a sample with 250,000 to 400,000 clones, about 91% of them seen once. Input material: peripheral blood. The receptors were gathered from a woman in her twenties or thirties with COVID-19, enrolled during active disease. Both conserved end residues are part of each CDR3. Each record gives: J gene, V gene, clone size, D gene, CDR3 protein, CDR3 DNA. The D gene is left open where the match is weak. The size entry is marked missing in some rows and otherwise reads once, few, many or a size class.

>TRBJ2-1|TRBV2|-|-
CASGWDPGHRYFNEQFF
TGTGCCAGCGGATGGGATCCGGGACACCGGTATTTCAATGAGCAGTTCTTC
>TRBJ2-2|TRBV2|-|-
CASSARATNTGELFF
TGTGCCAGCAGTGCTCGAGCCACGAACACCGGGGAGCTGTTTTTT
>TRBJ1-2|TRBV19|-|-
CASSIGGKEYGYTF
TGTGCCAGTAGTATTGGGGGGAAAGAGTATGGCTACACCTTC
>TRBJ2-7|TRBV7-6|-|-
CASSRIPAGDSSYEQYF
TGTGCCAGCAGCCGTATCCCAGCGGGGGACAGCTCCTACGAGCAGTACTTC
>TRBJ1-2|TRBV27|few|TRBD1
CASRNTGTGGSNYGYTF
TGTGCCAGCAGGAATACCGGGACAGGGGGCTCGAACTATGGCTACACCTTC
>TRBJ2-2|TRBV21-1|-|-
CASSPNTGGMDGELFF
TGTGCCAGCAGCCCCAATACAGGGGGGATGGACGGGGAGCTGTTTTTT
>TRBJ2-1|TRBV29-1|once|-
CSVEPQPSNEQFF
TGCAGCGTTGAACCACAACCCTCCAATGAGCAGTTCTTC
>TRBJ1-1|TRBV3-1/TRBV3-2|-|TRBD1
CASSPTLVAGGSNTEAFF
TGTGCCAGCAGCCCCACCCTCGTGGCAGGGGGATCCAACACTGAAGCTTTCTTT
>TRBJ1-6|TRBV7-2|-|-
CASRRGEGPKRNSPLHF
TGTGCCAGCAGGCGGGGGGAGGGTCCAAAACGCAATTCACCCCTCCACTTT
>TRBJ1-1|TRBV28|once|-
CASAIMPGNTEAFF
TGTGCCAGCGCTATAATGCCAGGGAACACTGAAGCTTTCTTT
>TRBJ2-1|TRBV2|-|-
CASSPPGVWQFF
TGTGCCAGCAGTCCCCCGGGAGTTTGGCAGTTCTTC
>TRBJ1-5|TRBV28|-|TRBD1
CASRSDRVGNQPQHF
TGTGCCAGCAGATCGGACAGGGTGGGCAATCAGCCCCAGCATTTT
>TRBJ2-2|TRBV6-6|-|-
CASSPAGELFF
TGTGCCAGCAGCCCGGCCGGGGAGCTGTTTTTT
>TRBJ1-1|TRBV5-6|once|TRBD1
CASRIRDRAMFF
TGTGCCAGCAGGATCCGGGACAGGGCCATGTTCTTT
>TRBJ2-1|TRBV5-1|-|TRBD2
CASSPAGVEQFF
TGCGCCAGCAGCCCCGCGGGGGTTGAGCAGTTCTTC
>TRBJ1-4|TRBV7-9|once|TRBD1
CASSPTGGVEKLFF
TGTGCCAGCAGCCCGACAGGGGGGGTTGAAAAACTGTTTTTT
>TRBJ2-3|TRBV7-2|-|TRBD2
CASSLLAGGNTDTQYF
TGTGCCAGCAGCTTACTAGCGGGGGGAAACACAGATACGCAGTATTTT
>TRBJ1-1|TRBV7-9|-|TRBD1
CASSLTGTGVTEAFF
TGTGCCAGCAGCCTGACCGGGACAGGGGTCACTGAAGCTTTCTTT
>TRBJ2-2|TRBV24-1|-|-
CATSDSYGVRGELFF
TGTGCCACCAGTGACTCATACGGAGTCCGAGGGGAGCTGTTTTTT
>TRBJ2-3|TRBV7-9|-|TRBD2
CASSSDREGGTQYF
TGTGCCAGCAGCTCAGACCGGGAGGGAGGTACGCAGTATTTT
>TRBJ2-3|TRBV5-4|-|TRBD2
CASRSRLAESTDTQYF
TGTGCCAGCAGGTCTAGACTAGCGGAAAGCACAGATACGCAGTATTTT
>TRBJ2-7|TRBV7-8|-|-
CASSQTWADSYEQYF
TGTGCCAGCAGCCAGACATGGGCAGACTCCTACGAGCAGTACTTC
>TRBJ1-1|TRBV9|few|-
CASSPNQGNTEAFF
TGTGCCAGCAGCCCGAACCAGGGGAACACTGAAGCTTTCTTT
>TRBJ1-2|TRBV7-8|few|-
CASSLGLGARGYTF
TGTGCCAGCAGCTTAGGACTGGGGGCGAGGGGCTACACCTTC
>TRBJ1-1|TRBV5-1|-|-
CASSPGVGYTEAFF
TGCGCCAGCAGCCCGGGGGTGGGTTACACTGAAGCTTTCTTT
>TRBJ1-2|TRBV30|-|-
CAWNLGTIQDGYTF
TGTGCCTGGAACCTTGGGACAATCCAGGATGGCTACACCTTC
>TRBJ1-2|TRBV20-1|few|-
CSASPRAYGYTF
TGCAGTGCTAGTCCCAGGGCCTATGGCTACACCTTC
>TRBJ2-2|TRBV11-3|once|-
CASSLHSTGELFF
TGTGCCAGCAGCCTCCACAGTACCGGGGAGCTGTTTTTT
>TRBJ2-2|TRBV4-1|-|TRBD1
CASSQDSYSPGTGANTGELFF
TGCGCCAGCAGCCAAGACTCTTATAGTCCCGGGACAGGCGCGAACACCGGGGAGCTGTTTTTT